The sequence of this TCR beta chain was determined in a study of shared clonotypes between healthy human individuals. Running of the assay took place at deep level. Unsorted PBMC DNA went through sequencing on ten immunoSEQ deep assay plates. Libraries were prepared by immunoSEQ multiplex PCR; TCRdb keeps only in-frame clonotypes and omits some of them. The sample includes about 490,000 clones, about 82% of them seen just once. CDR1 is LNHDA and CDR2 is SQIVND in the germline V gene (reference sequence). The J segment lost 5 bases and the V segment lost 11 bases, leaving 13 bases of the junction unmatched. The CDR3 consists of 14 residues. Free of recent acute infections or vaccinations, the donors were healthy HIV-negative adults.

Sequencing used PBMCs. This receptor was obtained from a woman between 35 and 50 years old in good health. Some clones in this sample may be carry-over from other donors' samples. The genes are TRBV19 and TRBJ2-3, with TRBD2 matching over 7 bases. CDR3 in amino acids: CASRRAGAQDTQYF. CDR3 DNA: TGTGCCTCCCGCAGGGCGGGAGCACAAGATACGCAGTATTTT.